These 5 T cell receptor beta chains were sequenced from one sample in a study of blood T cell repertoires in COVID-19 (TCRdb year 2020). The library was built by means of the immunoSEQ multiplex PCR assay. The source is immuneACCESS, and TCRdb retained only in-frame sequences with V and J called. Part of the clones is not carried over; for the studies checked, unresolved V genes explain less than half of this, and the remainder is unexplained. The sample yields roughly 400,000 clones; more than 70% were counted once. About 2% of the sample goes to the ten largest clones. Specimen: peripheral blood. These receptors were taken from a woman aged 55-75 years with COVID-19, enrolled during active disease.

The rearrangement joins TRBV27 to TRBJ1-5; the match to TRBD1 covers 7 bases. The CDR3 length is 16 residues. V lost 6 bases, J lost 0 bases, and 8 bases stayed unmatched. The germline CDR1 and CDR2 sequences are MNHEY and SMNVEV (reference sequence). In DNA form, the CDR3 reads TGTGCCAGCAGATCTATACAGGGGTATAGCAATCAGCCCCAGCATTTT. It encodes CASRSIQGYSNQPQHF.

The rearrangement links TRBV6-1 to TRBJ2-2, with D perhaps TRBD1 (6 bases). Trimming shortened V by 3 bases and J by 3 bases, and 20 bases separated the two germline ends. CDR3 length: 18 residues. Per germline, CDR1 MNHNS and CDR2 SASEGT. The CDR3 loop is CASSEPNWGRPDTGELFF. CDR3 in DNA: TGTGCCAGCAGTGAGCCGAACTGGGGGCGCCCCGACACCGGGGAGCTGTTTTTT.

CDR3 protein: CASSLYNEQFF. The CDR3, as DNA: TGTGCCAGCTCGCTATACAATGAGCAGTTCTTC. The genes are TRBV2 and TRBJ2-1; D gene unclear. The germline CDR1 and CDR2 sequences are SNHLY and FYNNEI. This CDR3 spans 11 amino acids. V dropped 8 bases and J dropped 4 bases, with 6 bases sitting between them.

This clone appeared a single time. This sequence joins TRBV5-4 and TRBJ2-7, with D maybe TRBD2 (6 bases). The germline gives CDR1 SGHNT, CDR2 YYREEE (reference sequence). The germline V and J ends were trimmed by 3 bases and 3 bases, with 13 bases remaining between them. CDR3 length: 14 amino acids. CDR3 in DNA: TGTGCCAGCAGCTCGGGGGTGAACCTCTACGAGCAGTACTTC. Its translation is CASSSGVNLYEQYF.

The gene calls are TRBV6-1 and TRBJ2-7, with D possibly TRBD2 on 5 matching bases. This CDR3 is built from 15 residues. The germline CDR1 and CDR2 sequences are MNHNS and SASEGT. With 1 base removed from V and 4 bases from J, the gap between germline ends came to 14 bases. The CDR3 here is CASSEVHNGVYEQYF. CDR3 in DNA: TGTGCCAGCAGTGAAGTTCACAACGGGGTTTACGAGCAGTACTTC.